These 28 T cell receptor beta chains were all obtained from the same sample, sequenced in a study of blood T cell repertoires in COVID-19 (TCRdb year 2020). The library was prepared using the immunoSEQ multiplex PCR assay. In its TCRdb copy, this immuneACCESS table keeps in-frame sequences only and misses some clones. Where compared with another copy, unresolved V genes explain less than half of these, and the others have no known cause. The sample table records about 140,000 clones; 77% of these occur just once. Roughly 9% of the sample lies in the top ten. The sequenced sample was peripheral blood. The receptors shown here come from a woman in her 50s with active or convalescent COVID-19.

This clone was observed many times. V and J are TRBV9 and TRBJ2-7; TRBD2 aligns across 10 bases. CDR1 is SGDLS and CDR2 is YYNGEE in the germline V gene. V dropped 6 bases and J dropped 4; count of bases not matched to a gene: 10. The CDR3 loop spans 15 amino acids. This CDR3 reads CASTLSGRTIYEQYF. CDR3 in DNA: TGTGCCAGCACCCTTAGCGGGAGGACCATTTACGAGCAGTACTTC.

The CDR3 loop reads CASSSRDTSGGFNRDTQYF. CDR3 nucleotide sequence: TGTGCCAGCAGCTCCCGGGATACTAGCGGGGGTTTTAATAGGGATACGCAGTATTTT. The chain links TRBV7-9 to TRBJ2-3; TRBD2 agrees at 11 bases. The CDR3 extends over 19 amino acids. CDR1 and CDR2 (germline): SEHNR, FQNEAQ (reference sequence). The J segment lost 6 bases and the V segment lost 4 bases, leaving 18 bases of the junction unmatched.

The chain combines TRBV27 with TRBJ1-5, with TRBD1 matching over 7 bases. After removal of 4 bases from V and 5 bases from J, the junction contained 8 bases not matched to a gene. This CDR3 comprises 15 residues. Germline V CDR1 and CDR2: MNHEY, SMNVEV (reference sequence). The CDR3 region has the DNA TGTGCCAGCAGTTCCTCCTCACAGGGGCATCAGCCCCAGCATTTT. This sequence encodes CASSSSSQGHQPQHF.

As concerns this clone: Sequence at one end of the junction differs from germline and may be a read error. V gene TRBV6-1 combines with J gene TRBJ1-1; D possibly corresponds to TRBD1 (5 bases). This CDR3 is 13 amino acids long. The germline V gene has CDR1 MNHNS and CDR2 SASEGT. CDR3 in amino acids: CASREDSYTEAFF. The CDR3 DNA reads TGTGCCAGCAGGGAAGACAGTTACACTGAAGCTTTCTTT.

The chain combines TRBV6-6 with TRBJ2-3; tentative D call: TRBD2 (5 bases). Germline V gene sequence: CDR1 MNHNY, CDR2 SVGAGI (reference sequence). The CDR3 extends over 13 amino acids. V was pared by 6 bases and J by 6 bases, with 13 bases between. The CDR3, as DNA: TGTGCCAGCAGCGACGGGGTTCCTGATACGCAGTATTTT. It is translated as CASSDGVPDTQYF.

The V call is TRBV19, the J call TRBJ2-3; 11 nucleotides match TRBD2. Germline V gene sequence: CDR1 LNHDA, CDR2 SQIVND (reference sequence). V lost 4 bases to trimming and J lost 1 base; unmatched junction nucleotides: 1. The CDR3 is 15 residues long. In nucleotides, the CDR3 is TGTGCCAGTAGTAGGGGACTAGCGGGCACAGATACGCAGTATTTT. Translating it yields CASSRGLAGTDTQYF.

The chain uses TRBV19 and TRBJ2-2, with D perhaps TRBD1 (6 bases). V was clipped by 4 bases and J by 5 bases, with 11 bases between them. This CDR3 has 14 amino acids. Per germline, CDR1 LNHDA and CDR2 SQIVND (reference sequence). CDR3 sequence (DNA): TGTGCCAGTAGTACTTACAGGGATACCGGGGAGCTGTTTTTT. Translated: CASSTYRDTGELFF.

This clone was seen a few times. The J gene is TRBJ1-6, the V gene TRBV12-2. TRBV12-2 is deemed a pseudogene. The CDR3 length is 17 residues. The CDR3 DNA is TGTGCAAGTCGCTTAGGGGGGGAAAGCTCCTATAATTCACCCCTCCACTTT. This gives the protein CASRLGGESSYNSPLHF.

This sequence joins TRBV10-3 and TRBJ1-2; TRBD1 agrees at 12 bases. The CDR3 sequence is 19 residues long. V lost 3 bases, J lost 2 bases, and 13 bases stayed unmatched. Germline V gene data show CDR1 as ENHRY and CDR2 as SYGVKD. The CDR3 sequence: CAISDSPPGQGAKNYGYTF. The CDR3 DNA reads as TGTGCCATCAGTGACTCTCCGCCGGGACAGGGGGCCAAAAACTATGGCTACACCTTC.

A few counts support this clone. The chain uses TRBV11-2 and TRBJ1-6; a weak D match, TRBD1 (6 bases). The CDR3 spans 15 residues. Trimming stripped 1 base from V and 7 bases from J, with 11 bases between. CDR1 is SGHAT, CDR2 FQNNGV, per germline. CDR3 loop: CASSLADSQNSPLHF. In DNA form, the CDR3 reads TGTGCCAGCAGCTTAGCGGACAGCCAAAATTCACCCCTCCACTTT. Based on the CDR3 plus reference TRBV11-2 and TRBJ1-6, the full variable domain is EAGVAQSPRYKIIEKRQSVAFWCNPISGHATLYWYQQILGQGPKLLIQFQNNGVVDDSQLPKDRFSAERLKGVDSTLKIQPAKLEDSAVYLCASSLADSQNSPLHFGNGTRLTVT.

The chain recombines TRBV11-2 with TRBJ2-4, with D maybe TRBD1 (6 bases). Germline V lookup: CDR1 SGHAT, CDR2 FQNNGV. V was trimmed by 0 bases and J by 3 bases, leaving 18 bases between them. This CDR3 contains 18 residues. CDR3 DNA: TGTGCCAGCAGCTTAGAAATGGCGGATAGGGGGAGCAAAAACATTCAGTACTTC. Its protein product is CASSLEMADRGSKNIQYF.

This rearrangement joins TRBV14 to TRBJ2-5; TRBD2 agrees at 10 bases. The length of the CDR3 is 19 residues. V gave up 1 base and J gave up 5 bases; unmatched junction bases: 16. The germline gives CDR1 SGHDN, CDR2 FVKESK. The DNA of the CDR3 is TGTGCCAGCAGCCAAGGGTTAACTTCCAGGACTAGCGGCCGGGAGACCCAGTACTTC. The encoded protein is CASSQGLTSRTSGRETQYF. Filled out from reference TRBV14 and TRBJ2-5, the complete variable domain reads EAGVTQFPSHSVIEKGQTVTLRCDPISGHDNLYWYRRVMGKEIKFLLHFVKESKQDESGMPNNRFLAERTGGTYSTLKVQPAELEDSGVYFCASSQGLTSRTSGRETQYFGPGTRLLVL.

V is TRBV9 and J is TRBJ2-5, with 8 bases identical to TRBD1. The CDR3 length is 15 residues. The V segment lost 4 bases and the J segment 7 bases; nucleotides outside the gene matches: 12. Germline assignment: CDR1 SGDLS and CDR2 YYNGEE. CDR3 DNA sequence: TGTGCCAGCAGCCCGCAGGGGACAGGCCGAGCGACCCAGTACTTC. This translates into CASSPQGTGRATQYF.

This clone showed up just once. The chain joins TRBV4-1 to TRBJ2-5; 8 bases fit TRBD1. This CDR3 comprises 15 residues. Trimming took 3 bases from V and 0 from J; bases not matched to a gene: 3. Germline V lookup: CDR1 MGHRA, CDR2 YSYEKL. The CDR3 sequence: CASSHAGQDQETQYF. DNA of the CDR3: TGCGCCAGCAGCCACGCGGGACAGGACCAAGAGACCCAGTACTTC.

With respect to this clone: The same CDR3 is also encoded by other DNA sequences in this sample. The chain combines TRBV6-5 with TRBJ1-1, with 10 bases identical to TRBD1. V dropped 2 bases and J dropped 6; count of bases not matched to a gene: 3. Germline CDR1 is MNHEY and CDR2 is SVGAGI. The CDR3 consists of 14 residues. CDR3 in DNA: TGTGCCAGCAGTTACACTGGACAGGGGGCTGAAGCTTTCTTT. It is translated as CASSYTGQGAEAFF.

The gene calls are TRBV7-8 and TRBJ1-2; D ambiguous. The CDR3 has 13 residues. Germline CDR1 SGHVS, CDR2 FQNEAQ. Trimming took off 3 bases at V and 6 bases at J, with 11 bases between the two ends. The CDR3 reads CASSFRQADGYTF. The CDR3 coding sequence is TGTGCCAGCAGCTTTAGGCAGGCCGATGGCTACACCTTC.

The V and J genes are TRBV7-9 and TRBJ2-7, with 7 bases identical to TRBD2. The CDR3 extends over 12 amino acids. Germline V CDR1 and CDR2: SEHNR, FQNEAQ (reference sequence). J was trimmed by 4 bases and V by 5 bases; bases with no gene match: 2. The CDR3: CASSRGEYEQYF. The DNA of the CDR3 is TGTGCCAGCAGCCGGGGGGAGTACGAGCAGTACTTC.

V is TRBV28 and J is TRBJ2-6; TRBD2 agrees at 12 bases. After removal of 5 bases from V and 2 bases from J, the junction contained 7 bases not matched to a gene. The CDR3 is 18 amino acids. Germline CDR1 is MDHEN and CDR2 is SYDVKM. The CDR3 loop reads CASSATSGSHPGANVLTF. CDR3 bases: TGTGCCAGCAGTGCGACTAGCGGGAGCCACCCTGGGGCCAACGTCCTGACTTTC.

This sequence joins TRBV19 and TRBJ2-1; 10 positions match TRBD1. The germline V gene encodes CDR1 LNHDA and CDR2 SQIVND (reference sequence). V was clipped by 5 bases and J by 7 bases; unmatched bases: 14. The CDR3 covers 17 residues. CDR3 amino acids: CASSSRDRGDQGNEQFF. CDR3 DNA sequence: TGTGCCAGTAGTTCCCGGGACAGGGGCGATCAAGGGAATGAGCAGTTCTTC.

The chain recombines TRBV6-5 with TRBJ1-5, with 7 bases fitting TRBD1. Germline CDR1 is MNHEY and CDR2 is SVGAGI. This CDR3 region has 15 residues. The V and J ends lost 6 bases and 2 bases, in that order; junction bases with no gene match: 7. The DNA for the CDR3 is TGTGCCAGCAGGCCGACAGGGTACGGCAATCAGCCCCAGCATTTT. It encodes CASRPTGYGNQPQHF.

This chain links TRBV30 with TRBJ2-1, with 7 bases aligning to TRBD2. The CDR3 is 14 amino acids. The germline gives CDR1 GTSNPN, CDR2 SVGIG (reference sequence). The V and J ends lost 2 bases and 4 bases, in that order; junction bases with no gene match: 5. The CDR3 region has the DNA TGTGCCTGGAGTCCTAGCGGCCTATACAATGAGCAGTTCTTC. Protein: CAWSPSGLYNEQFF.

The chain carries TRBV5-5 and TRBJ1-5; D may be TRBD1 (5 bases). The V gene's germline CDR1 is SGHKS and CDR2 YYEKEE (reference sequence). V was cut by 2 bases and J by 0 bases, with 9 bases left in between. This CDR3 spans 15 amino acids. CDR3 amino acids: CASSFLGDSNQPQHF. CDR3 in DNA: TGTGCCAGCAGCTTTCTAGGGGATAGCAATCAGCCCCAGCATTTT.

This chain connects TRBV30 to TRBJ1-6; D gene ambiguous. CDR1 is GTSNPN and CDR2 is SVGIG in the germline V gene (reference sequence). CDR3 length: 14 residues. V was pared by 0 bases and J by 5 bases, with 8 bases between. Here the CDR3 reads CAWSVRRDNSPLHF. CDR3 bases: TGTGCCTGGAGTGTACGGAGGGATAATTCACCCCTCCACTTT.

The chain carries TRBV6-5 and TRBJ2-1, with TRBD1 matching 7 bases. This CDR3 is built from 14 residues. Looked up from germline, CDR1 is MNHEY and CDR2 is SVGAGI. Trimming removed 8 bases from V and 4 bases from J; junction bases left unmatched: 8. The CDR3 coding sequence is TGTGCCAGCTTTTACAGGGGATATTACAATGAGCAGTTCTTC. This gives the protein CASFYRGYYNEQFF.

This chain joins TRBV11-2 and TRBJ2-2; tentatively, D is TRBD2 (6 bases). The CDR3 has 15 residues. CDR1 and CDR2 from the germline V gene are SGHAT and FQNNGV. Trimming stripped 6 bases from V and 0 bases from J, with 11 bases between. CDR3 sequence (DNA): TGTGCCAGCAGATCCATAGCGGCGAACACCGGGGAGCTGTTTTTT. Its protein product is CASRSIAANTGELFF. The full variable domain, its missing parts supplied by reference TRBV11-2 and TRBJ2-2, is EAGVAQSPRYKIIEKRQSVAFWCNPISGHATLYWYQQILGQGPKLLIQFQNNGVVDDSQLPKDRFSAERLKGVDSTLKIQPAKLEDSAVYLCASRSIAANTGELFFGEGSRLTVL.

This clone was detected many times. This chain joins TRBV4-2 and TRBJ2-7, with a weak D call TRBD2 (5 bases). The CDR3 contains 13 residues. The V gene's germline CDR1 is LGHNA and CDR2 YNFKEQ. V gave up 1 base and J gave up 1 base, with 5 bases separating them. Written as DNA, the CDR3 is TGTGCCAGCAGCCAAGGGACTTCCTACGAGCAGTACTTC. Its translation is CASSQGTSYEQYF.

The chain couples TRBV7-2 to TRBJ1-1, with TRBD1 matching over 8 bases. Germline loops: CDR1 SGHTA, CDR2 FQGNSA. V gave up 5 bases and J gave up 0 bases; unmatched junction bases: 11. The CDR3 has 17 amino acids. This CDR3 is CASSQIDRGRMNTEAFF. The CDR3 nucleotides are TGTGCCAGCAGCCAGATCGACAGGGGTAGAATGAACACTGAAGCTTTCTTT.

This sequence joins TRBV5-4 and TRBJ2-1; 9 bases line up with TRBD1. Per germline, CDR1 SGHNT and CDR2 YYREEE (reference sequence). The CDR3 spans 15 residues. Unmatched junction bases numbered 10, after V lost 4 bases and J lost 8 bases. The chain's CDR3 is CASSRAGTGNHEQFF. Written as DNA, the CDR3 is TGTGCCAGCAGCCGCGCCGGGACAGGGAACCATGAGCAGTTCTTC.